One sample yielded the 27 T cell receptor beta chains listed below, sequenced in a study of identifying expanded T cells in peripheral blood. Only in-frame clones appear in the TCRdb table, and some are missing; sequencing was by immunoSEQ multiplex PCR. The sample has under 150,000 clones, 86% seen once. Sequenced material: blood. These receptors all stem from a person aged 18 to 70 in good health.

CDR3: CASSPRPIGGTDTQYF. CDR3 DNA sequence: TGTGCCAGTAGTCCCCGTCCCATTGGGGGCACAGATACGCAGTATTTT. The J gene is TRBJ2-3, the V gene TRBV19, with D unresolved. Germline CDR1 is LNHDA and CDR2 is SQIVND (reference sequence). The V end was cut by 5 bases, the J end by 1 base, with 16 bases between. The CDR3 consists of 16 residues.

The chain joins TRBV19 to TRBJ2-7; D is unclear. V was pared by 3 bases and J by 4 bases, with 13 bases between. Germline loops: CDR1 LNHDA, CDR2 SQIVND (reference sequence). The CDR3 totals 14 residues. CDR3 protein: CASSMAGSPYEQYF. Here the CDR3 DNA reads TGTGCCAGTAGTATGGCAGGTAGCCCTTACGAGCAGTACTTC.

The CDR3 bases are TGTGCCAGCAGTTTATCGCCGGGTTCGGATACGCAGTATTTT. It yields the protein CASSLSPGSDTQYF. V usage is TRBV27 and J usage is TRBJ2-3; D is uncertain. Germline CDR1 and CDR2: MNHEY and SMNVEV (reference sequence). Trimming pared 0 bases from V and 6 bases from J, leaving 10 bases between. CDR3 length equals 14 residues.

The rearrangement uses TRBV11-2 and TRBJ2-3; 7 positions agree with TRBD2. After removal of 4 bases from V and 4 bases from J, the junction contained 5 bases not matched to a gene. The CDR3 sequence is 14 residues long. CDR1 is SGHAT, CDR2 FQNNGV, per germline. The CDR3 sequence is CASSSAGWADTQYF. Here the CDR3 DNA reads TGTGCCAGCAGCTCAGCGGGGTGGGCAGATACGCAGTATTTT. The full variable domain, completed using reference TRBV11-2 and TRBJ2-3, is EAGVAQSPRYKIIEKRQSVAFWCNPISGHATLYWYQQILGQGPKLLIQFQNNGVVDDSQLPKDRFSAERLKGVDSTLKIQPAKLEDSAVYLCASSSAGWADTQYFGPGTRLTVL.

This clone was seen at least ten times. The chain combines TRBV10-2 with TRBJ2-1, with 9 nucleotides matching TRBD2. The CDR3 totals 15 residues. V gave up 0 bases and J gave up 9 bases; unmatched junction bases: 6. Germline lookup yields CDR1 WSHSY and CDR2 SAAADI. The CDR3 DNA reads as TGCGCCAGCAGTGAGTCTAGCGGGAGTCGGTTTGAGCAGTTCTTC. Translating it yields CASSESSGSRFEQFF.

This clone was seen only once. This chain connects TRBV2 to TRBJ1-2; possibly TRBD1 for D (6 bases). V was pared by 4 bases and J by 8 bases, with 8 bases between. Germline V gives CDR1 SNHLY, CDR2 FYNNEI. The CDR3 length is 11 residues. The CDR3 is CASSVQGGYTF. The CDR3 DNA follows: TGTGCCAGCAGTGTGCAGGGGGGCTACACCTTC.

The CDR3 loop is CASSPGQPTTGELFF. The CDR3 DNA sequence: TGTGCCAGCTCACCGGGACAGCCCACCACCGGGGAGCTGTTTTTT. The chain carries TRBV18 and TRBJ2-2; 7 nucleotides align to TRBD1. The CDR3 totals 15 residues. Per germline, CDR1 KGHSH and CDR2 LQKENI. The V and J ends lost 3 bases and 4 bases, in that order; junction bases with no gene match: 5.

The J gene is TRBJ2-5, the V gene TRBV5-4; D remains unclear. The CDR3 runs to 11 residues. From germline, CDR1 is SGHNT and CDR2 YYREEE (reference sequence). V gave up 3 bases and J gave up 2 bases, with 2 bases separating them. CDR3 DNA: TGTGCCAGCAGCTCACAAGAGACCCAGTACTTC. This translates into CASSSQETQYF.

This clone was seen just once. V and J are TRBV11-2 and TRBJ2-2; no reliable D call. Germline CDR1 and CDR2: SGHAT and FQNNGV. CDR3 length: 16 amino acids. Trimming pared 5 bases from V and 0 bases from J, leaving 13 bases between. Here the CDR3 reads CASSLTWEANTGELFF. CDR3 nucleotides: TGTGCCAGCAGCCTAACTTGGGAAGCGAACACCGGGGAGCTGTTTTTT.

This rearrangement joins TRBV6-6 to TRBJ2-1; the match to TRBD1 covers 8 bases. The CDR3 consists of 14 residues. CDR1 and CDR2 (germline): MNHNY, SVGAGI (reference sequence). V dropped 6 bases and J dropped 8; count of bases not matched to a gene: 9. In DNA, the CDR3 is TGTGCCAGCAGGGACAGGGTCGTTTCAGATGAGCAGTTCTTC. Residues: CASRDRVVSDEQFF.

This clone was detected a few times. The rearrangement joins TRBV5-6 to TRBJ1-1; no clear D gene. This CDR3 comprises 13 residues. The V gene lost 0 bases and the J gene lost 4 bases, with 7 bases spanning the gap. Germline V gene data show CDR1 as SGHDT and CDR2 as YYEEEE. The CDR3 spells CASSLGFPTEAFF. Written as DNA, the CDR3 is TGTGCCAGCAGCTTGGGATTTCCCACTGAAGCTTTCTTT. Using reference TRBV5-6 and TRBJ1-1 for the parts outside the CDR3, the full variable domain is DAGVTQSPTHLIKTRGQQVTLRCSPKSGHDTVSWYQQALGQGPQFIFQYYEEEERQRGNFPDRFSGHQFPNYSSELNVNALLLGDSALYLCASSLGFPTEAFFGQGTRLTVV.

V usage is TRBV1 and J usage is TRBJ2-7; the table calls TRBD1, which could not be checked here. TRBV1 is a documented pseudogene. The CDR3 consists of 17 residues. CDR3 sequence (DNA): TGCACCAGCAGCCAGGAGCTGGGGCTATTTCCATTGTACGAGCAGTACTTC. Protein sequence: CTSSQELGLFPLYEQYF.

This chain uses TRBV30 with TRBJ2-5; the D is unclear. The tail of the sequence fits TRBJ2-7 better, so the J call may be wrong. The germline CDR1 and CDR2 sequences are GTSNPN and SVGIG (reference sequence). This CDR3 has 12 amino acids. CDR3 DNA sequence: TGTGCCTGGAGTGTACTGCATCTCGAGCAGTACTTC. Amino acids: CAWSVLHLEQYF.

This rearrangement joins TRBV6-6 to TRBJ1-5, with D hard to call. Germline loops: CDR1 MNHNY, CDR2 SVGAGI (reference sequence). Trimming took off 11 bases at V and 1 base at J, with 18 bases between the two ends. The CDR3 covers 15 residues. The CDR3 spells CACGKKGTSNQPQHF. The CDR3 DNA sequence: TGTGCCTGCGGTAAAAAGGGTACCAGCAATCAGCCCCAGCATTTT.

The V gene is TRBV4-1, the J gene TRBJ2-1; 11 nucleotides agree with TRBD1. The CDR3 extends over 15 amino acids. CDR1 MGHRA and CDR2 YSYEKL come from the germline V gene. J lost 5 bases, V lost 4 bases, and 4 bases had no gene match. The CDR3 loop reads CASSPGQGANNEQFF. For the CDR3, the DNA is TGCGCCAGCAGCCCAGGACAGGGGGCAAACAATGAGCAGTTCTTC.

The chain links TRBV7-9 to TRBJ1-3, with D unclear. The CDR3 length is 14 residues. The ends were cut back, 1 base at V and 9 bases at J, with 13 bases in the middle. In germline, CDR1 is SEHNR, CDR2 FQNEAQ (reference sequence). The CDR3: CASSLGGQVGTIYF. The CDR3 DNA sequence: TGTGCCAGCAGCTTAGGAGGGCAGGTTGGCACCATATATTTT.

The chain employs TRBV6-5 and TRBJ2-7; 8 bases align to TRBD1. The germline CDR1 and CDR2 sequences are MNHEY and SVGAGI. The CDR3 sequence is 15 residues long. V lost 2 bases to trimming and J lost 0 bases; unmatched junction nucleotides: 3. CDR3 nucleotide sequence: TGTGCCAGCAGTTACCCAGGACAGGGCTCCTACGAGCAGTACTTC. This codes for CASSYPGQGSYEQYF.

The rearrangement links TRBV7-9 to TRBJ1-5, with D unclear. From germline, CDR1 is SEHNR and CDR2 FQNEAQ (reference sequence). This CDR3 is built from 16 residues. The V end lost 1 base, the J end lost 8 bases, and 18 bases lay between the germline ends. CDR3 loop: CASSLEERTEWEPQHF. The DNA for the CDR3 is TGTGCCAGCAGCTTAGAGGAAAGGACGGAGTGGGAGCCCCAGCATTTT. Full variable domain (remainder filled in from reference TRBV7-9 and TRBJ1-5): DTGVSQNPRHKITKRGQNVTFRCDPISEHNRLYWYRQTLGQGPEFLTYFQNEAQLEKSRLLSDRFSAERPKGSFSTLEIQRTEQGDSAMYLCASSLEERTEWEPQHFGDGTRLSIL.

This chain links TRBV7-2 with TRBJ1-1, with D unresolved. From germline, CDR1 is SGHTA and CDR2 FQGNSA. V lost 2 bases to trimming and J lost 1 base, with 8 bases between them. The CDR3 sequence is 14 residues long. The CDR3 region is CASSLFSGNTEAFF. CDR3 nucleotide sequence: TGTGCCAGCAGCTTATTCTCAGGGAACACTGAAGCTTTCTTT.

The chain carries TRBV5-1 and TRBJ1-2; tentative D call: TRBD1 (6 bases). The CDR3 spans 14 residues. Germline CDR1 and CDR2: SGHRS and YFSETQ. Trimming took 2 bases from V and 2 from J, leaving 10 bases between them. The CDR3, as DNA: TGCGCCAGCAGCTTACAGGGTTTGAACTATGGCTACACCTTC. Amino acid sequence: CASSLQGLNYGYTF.

V usage is TRBV7-2 and J usage is TRBJ1-2; D perhaps matches TRBD1 (5 bases). This CDR3 has 13 amino acids. Germline CDR1 and CDR2: SGHTA and FQGNSA. Trimming shortened V by 4 bases and J by 5 bases, and 11 bases separated the two germline ends. DNA for the CDR3: TGTGCCAGCAGCTCCGGGACGCTTTATGGCTACACCTTC. Residues: CASSSGTLYGYTF.

As DNA, the CDR3 is TGTGCCAGCAGCCGAGGTTTGCATGGCTACACCTTC. Residues: CASSRGLHGYTF. The chain is built from TRBV7-9 and TRBJ1-2; D unresolved. Germline CDR1 reads SEHNR; CDR2 reads FQNEAQ (reference sequence). CDR3 size: 12 residues. V was trimmed by 5 bases and J by 6 bases, leaving 10 bases between them.

This chain connects TRBV28 to TRBJ1-1; the D gene is possibly TRBD1 (6 bases). Trimming removed 4 bases at V and 4 bases at J, with 19 bases between. Germline loops: CDR1 MDHEN, CDR2 SYDVKM. The CDR3 contains 16 residues. The CDR3 coding sequence is TGTGCCAGCAGTTCCTCAGGGGTCACCCTGCCCACTGAAGCTTTCTTT. Amino acids: CASSSSGVTLPTEAFF.

The gene calls are TRBV7-9 and TRBJ1-4, with D uncertain. Trimming shortened V by 2 bases and J by 5 bases, and 15 bases separated the two germline ends. CDR3 size: 16 residues. Germline CDR1 is SEHNR and CDR2 is FQNEAQ (reference sequence). The chain's CDR3 is CASSLRRGEGNEKLFF. The CDR3 DNA is TGTGCCAGCAGCTTAAGGCGTGGGGAAGGGAATGAAAAACTGTTTTTT.

The chain combines TRBV30 with TRBJ1-2, with D hard to call. The length of the CDR3 is 11 residues. Germline V gives CDR1 GTSNPN, CDR2 SVGIG (reference sequence). Trimming shortened V by 5 bases and J by 8 bases, and 12 bases separated the two germline ends. The CDR3 here is CAWQGKNGYTF. The CDR3 DNA sequence: TGTGCCTGGCAAGGGAAAAACGGCTACACCTTC.

This chain links TRBV7-6 with TRBJ2-7; possible D gene TRBD2, 6 bases. The CDR3 extends over 16 amino acids. The V and J ends lost 5 bases and 3 bases respectively, with 20 bases between them. Per the germline V gene, CDR1 is SGHVS and CDR2 is FNYEAQ. DNA for the CDR3: TGTGCCAGCAGCCCTCGACTGGAGGGGACCGTCTACGAGCAGTACTTC. Translation: CASSPRLEGTVYEQYF.

This rearrangement joins TRBV7-3 to TRBJ2-2; D ambiguous. CDR3 length: 18 residues. From germline, CDR1 is SGHTA and CDR2 FQGTGA. The germline V and J ends were trimmed by 2 bases and 0 bases, with 16 bases remaining between them. CDR3 DNA: TGTGCCAGCAGCTTATTCATCTTGGGCGCTGCGAACACCGGGGAGCTGTTTTTT. Its translation is CASSLFILGAANTGELFF. Based on the CDR3 plus reference TRBV7-3 and TRBJ2-2, the full variable domain is GAGVSQTPSNKVTEKGKYVELRCDPISGHTALYWYRQSLGQGPEFLIYFQGTGAADDSGLPNDRFFAVRPEGSVSTLKIQRTERGDSAVYLCASSLFILGAANTGELFFGEGSRLTVL.